This TCR beta chain was observed in a study of Graves' ophthalmopathy and Graves' hyperthyroidism (dated by TCRdb to 2016 to 2019). Turning to the overall study: Peripheral blood was collected before any treatment was given, at the time of initial diagnosis. The independent validation cohort included some 19 hyperthyroidism patients plus 17 patients who later progressed from hyperthyroidism to ophthalmopathy. The study used signatures of the TCR beta repertoire to tell Graves' ophthalmopathy apart from Graves' hyperthyroidism and to predict which patients would progress to ophthalmopathy. A discovery set of 90 to 100 patients (around 44 ophthalmopathy, 57 stable hyperthyroidism) was enrolled to explore V-J signatures distinguishing ophthalmopathy from hyperthyroidism. In about six hyperthyroidism patients, the T-cell repertoires found in thyroid tissue were compared with those found in blood. Following sample collection, hyperthyroidism patients were given methimazole at a starting dose of 30 mg daily, and ophthalmopathy patients were given high-dose intravenous methylprednisolone. In total, approximately 140 blood samples were TCR-sequenced: under 45 ophthalmopathy, approximately 75 hyperthyroidism and some 17 hyperthyroidism-to-ophthalmopathy patients.

Study-level results and caveats: Most of the expanded thyroid clonotypes with a frequency above 0.001 were also detected in blood, and it was suggested that the thyroid immune response may be reflected by blood repertoires. In validation, the model predicted ophthalmopathy progression with 70.59% sensitivity and roughly 72% specificity; roughly 11 predicted patients were CT-confirmed with GO in a median of approximately six months. In cross-validation, the 13-signature model distinguished ophthalmopathy from stable hyperthyroidism with around 90% sensitivity and about 81% specificity, while in the test set the corresponding values were about 79% and 69%. Sample size was not predetermined statistically, and investigators were not blinded to group allocation.

The ophthalmopathy patients had moderately to severely active disease, with a Clinical Activity Score of 3 or higher, a NOSPECS grade of 4 or higher, and a disease duration of less than 3 months. Anyone with other autoimmune diseases, uncontrolled infections, pregnancy or lactation was excluded from the study. Clinical symptoms, serum thyroxine, TRAb, thyroid ultrasound and orbital computed tomography were used for diagnosis. Ficoll-Paque density gradient centrifugation was used to isolate PBMCs from about 9 ml of fresh peripheral blood. Trizol reagent was used to extract the total RNA, and its quality was then checked on an Agilent 2100 Bioanalyzer. This clonotype has just a few counts. Which antigen it targets is not known. Base qualities are not provided; no much larger clone lies one nucleotide away. TCR beta CDR3 regions were amplified from RNA transcripts for repertoire sequencing. A first-round RT-PCR used HTBI primers with the Qiagen OneStep RT-PCR kit, followed by a second-round multiplex PCR, size selection and purification. Sequencing of the libraries was carried out on an Illumina HiSeq2000 in paired-end mode with 100 bp reads. Turning to the authors' computational methods: Reads were processed with SOAPnuke, discarding reads with adapters, uncalled bases, mean Phred below 15, or no exact constant-primer or identifier match. COPE v1.2.5 was used to merge the high-quality paired reads. Unique nucleotide sequences were defined as clonotypes and aligned to IMGT TRB V, D and J references using MiTCR v1.1. The analysis was limited to V-J combinations with a frequency above 0.0001, which together covered about 99% of repertoires. A TCR clonal expansion and chaos score per V-J combination was defined as the ratio of F50 clonal expansion to chaos observed in the TCRdist matrix. Welch's t-statistics and random forest were used to reduce the features to about a dozen V-J combinations, which were then used as input to a naive Bayes classifier. The Morisita-Horn index was used to measure how similar the thyroid and blood repertoires were. Using fastp trimming at Q25 and MiXCR clonotype assembly, TCRdb reanalyzed the public sequencing data and kept in-frame beta chains. For every CDR3 protein sequence, its rows merge into one entry that carries the most common genes and DNA. TCRdb, not the authors, supplied the V and J calls. The sample contains about 740,000 distinct CDR3 sequences, 40% of them found a single time. The top ten constitute about 40% of the sample.

Counted from cysteine to phenylalanine, this CDR3 has 14 amino acids. Only the CDR3 portion is preserved as DNA: 42 bases, with reading frame beginning at the first base. V and J lose 5 bases and 4 bases, and a span of 14 bases separates them. Based on the germline V gene (reference sequence), the CDR1 and CDR2 sequences are SEHNR and FQNEAQ. The receptor's source is an adult man with Graves' ophthalmopathy. Sample: peripheral blood. The receptor chain draws on TRBV7-9 and TRBJ1-2; a weak D assignment points to TRBD1 (6 bases agree). CDR3 region: CASSQAGGSYGYTF. The DNA is as follows: TGTGCCAGCAGCCAAGCCGGGGGCAGCTATGGCTACACCTTC.